The present T cell receptor beta chain was sequenced within a study of CD8 T cells in Susac syndrome. Treatment-naive patients with stable or active relapsing-remitting disease were the multiple sclerosis controls. The CDR3 is 15 residues long. The J segment lost 0 bases and the V segment lost 0 bases, leaving 2 bases of the junction unmatched. Germline-derived CDR1 and CDR2 are SGHNT and YYREEE (reference sequence). Reverse transcription of about 0.5 to 1 ug RNA was carried out with random hexamers. TCRdb ran MiXCR on the immunoSEQ multiplex PCR reads and lists one entry per CDR3 protein. The table records around 150,000 distinct CDR3 sequences, approximately 95% of them present only once.

The rearrangement uses TRBV5-4 and TRBJ1-1; 7 nucleotides match TRBD1. The TCR sequence derives from a human donor with multiple sclerosis. Input material: CD4+ T cells from PBMCs. For the CDR3, the DNA is TGTGCCAGCAGCTTGGCACAGGGGCTGAACACTGAAGCTTTCTTT. Amino acids: CASSLAQGLNTEAFF.